The source of this TCR beta chain is a study of blood T cell repertoires in COVID-19. Produced via immunoSEQ multiplex PCR; TCRdb's table is partial and in-frame only. The table records approximately 150,000 clones, 80% of them present only once. The germline CDR1 and CDR2 sequences are SGHRS and YFSETQ. V gave up 5 bases and J gave up 4 bases; unmatched junction bases: 2. The length of the CDR3 is 13 residues. Sequencing was done on a sample of peripheral blood. The TCR sequence derives from a man aged 65 to 79 who had recovered from COVID-19. The chain employs TRBV5-1 and TRBJ2-1, with TRBD2 matching over 8 bases. CDR3 residues: CASRLAEYNEQFF. The CDR3 DNA reads TGCGCCAGCAGACTAGCGGAGTACAATGAGCAGTTCTTC.